Listed below are T cell receptor beta chains from one sample, sequenced in a study of siplizumab effects on memory and regulatory T cells. Only in-frame clones appear in the TCRdb table, and some are missing; sequencing was by immunoSEQ multiplex PCR. The sample lists some 97,000 clones, around 92% seen once, with 0.14% to 0.15% in the top ten. Sequenced: CD4+ T cells sorted from blood. The origin of the receptors is a human donor in good health. Each CDR3 is given with its conserved first and last residue. D genes are given only for firm matches.

J,V,D,CDR3,DNA
TRBJ1-1,TRBV18,NA,CASSPLQLNTEAFF,TGTGCCAGCTCACCATTGCAGTTGAACACTGAAGCTTTCTTT
TRBJ1-1,TRBV28,NA,CASSLPTQLNTEAFF,TGTGCCAGCAGTTTACCCACCCAGTTGAACACTGAAGCTTTCTTT
TRBJ2-7,TRBV6-5,NA,CASSYSTGNPYEQYF,TGTGCCAGCAGTTACTCGACGGGGAATCCCTACGAGCAGTACTTC
TRBJ2-2,TRBV4-3,NA,CASSREGGTNTGELFF,TGCGCCAGCAGCCGAGAGGGGGGTACGAACACCGGGGAGCTGTTTTTT
TRBJ2-7,TRBV14,NA,CASSPGGAGARFEQYF,TGTGCCAGCAGCCCCGGGGGCGCAGGGGCGAGGTTCGAGCAGTACTTC
TRBJ2-5,TRBV7-2,TRBD2,CASRLDGLADRFWQETQYF,TGTGCCAGCAGACTCGACGGACTAGCGGACAGATTCTGGCAAGAGACCCAGTACTTC
TRBJ2-5,TRBV18,TRBD2,CASSPRGTSGGETQYF,TGTGCCAGCTCACCACGTGGGACTAGCGGAGGGGAGACCCAGTACTTC
TRBJ1-3,TRBV11-2,TRBD1,CASSAHRGSGNTIYF,TGTGCCAGCAGCGCTCACAGGGGCTCTGGAAACACCATATATTTT
TRBJ2-4,TRBV19,TRBD1,CASSTQGAKNIQYF,TGTGCCAGTAGTACACAGGGGGCCAAAAACATTCAGTACTTC
TRBJ2-5,TRBV6-1,NA,CASSEAGASGTQYF,TGTGCCAGCAGTGAAGCCGGCGCAAGCGGGACCCAGTACTTC
TRBJ1-2,TRBV5-1,NA,CASRRPDGTYGYTF,TGCGCCAGCAGAAGACCGGACGGAACCTATGGCTACACCTTC
TRBJ1-2,TRBV14,NA,CASSQTKGSGTF,TGTGCCAGCAGCCAAACGAAAGGGAGCGGCACCTTC
TRBJ1-1,TRBV7-2,NA,CASSLDGGMNTEAFF,TGTGCCAGCAGCTTAGACGGGGGGATGAACACTGAAGCTTTCTTT
TRBJ1-4,TRBV10-3,NA,CAITDGANEKLFF,TGTGCCATCACGGATGGTGCAAATGAAAAACTGTTTTTT
TRBJ2-7,TRBV6-6,TRBD2,CASSYSTSGGPYEQYF,TGTGCCAGCAGTTACTCGACTAGCGGGGGCCCCTACGAGCAGTACTTC
TRBJ2-3,TRBV7-3,TRBD2,CASSTSGVTDTQYF,TGTGCCAGCAGCACTAGCGGGGTTACAGATACGCAGTATTTT